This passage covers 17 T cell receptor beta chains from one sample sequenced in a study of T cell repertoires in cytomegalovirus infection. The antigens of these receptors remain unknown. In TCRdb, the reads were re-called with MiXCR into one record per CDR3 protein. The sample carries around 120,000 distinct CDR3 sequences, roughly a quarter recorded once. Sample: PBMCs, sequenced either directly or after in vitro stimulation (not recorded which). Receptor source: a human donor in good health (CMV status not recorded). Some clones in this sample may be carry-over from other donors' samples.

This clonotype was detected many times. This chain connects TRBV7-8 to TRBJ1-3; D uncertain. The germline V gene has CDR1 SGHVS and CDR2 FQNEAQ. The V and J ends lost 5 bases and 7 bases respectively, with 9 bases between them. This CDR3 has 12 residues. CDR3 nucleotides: TGTGCCAGCAGCGCCGCCTTGAACACCATATATTTT. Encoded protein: CASSAALNTIYF.

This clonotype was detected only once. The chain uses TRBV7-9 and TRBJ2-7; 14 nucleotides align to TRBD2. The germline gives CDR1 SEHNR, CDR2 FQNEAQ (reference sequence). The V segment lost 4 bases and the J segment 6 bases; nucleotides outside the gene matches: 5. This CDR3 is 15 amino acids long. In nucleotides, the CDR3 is TGTGCCAGCAGCTCGGGACTAGCGGGAGCCGGCGAGCAGTACGTC. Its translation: CASSSGLAGAGEQYV.

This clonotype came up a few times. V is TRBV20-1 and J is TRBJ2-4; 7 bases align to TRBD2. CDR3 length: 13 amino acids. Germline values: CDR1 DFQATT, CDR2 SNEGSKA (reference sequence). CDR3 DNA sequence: TGCAGCCGTCGGGGGGAGGCCAAAAACATTCAGTACTTC. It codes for CSRRGEAKNIQYF.

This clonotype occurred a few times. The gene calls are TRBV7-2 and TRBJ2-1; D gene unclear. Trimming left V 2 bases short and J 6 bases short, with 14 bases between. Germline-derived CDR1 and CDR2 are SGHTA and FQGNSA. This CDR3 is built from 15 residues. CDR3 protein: CASSLTVPAGNEQFF. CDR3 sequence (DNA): TGTGCCAGCAGCTTAACAGTTCCGGCAGGCAATGAGCAGTTCTTC. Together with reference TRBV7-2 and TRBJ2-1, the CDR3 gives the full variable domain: GAGVSQSPSNKVTEKGKDVELRCDPISGHTALYWYRQSLGQGLEFLIYFQGNSAPDKSGLPSDRFSAERTGGSVSTLTIQRTQQEDSAVYLCASSLTVPAGNEQFFGPGTRLTVL.

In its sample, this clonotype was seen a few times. The CDR3: CASSYVQVGLGTVNEQFF. The CDR3 DNA reads as TGTGCCAGCAGTTACGTTCAGGTGGGACTAGGGACTGTCAATGAGCAGTTCTTC. The rearrangement uses TRBV27 and TRBJ2-1; 8 positions agree with TRBD2. The J segment lost 6 bases and the V segment lost 4 bases, leaving 17 bases of the junction unmatched. The germline gives CDR1 MNHEY, CDR2 SMNVEV (reference sequence). The CDR3 has 18 amino acids.

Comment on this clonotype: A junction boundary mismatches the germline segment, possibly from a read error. CDR3 residues: CDSRMTDYEQYF. The CDR3 DNA is TGTGACAGCAGAATGACAGATTACGAGCAGTACTTC. The gene calls are TRBV28 and TRBJ2-7, with D tentatively TRBD1 (5 bases). The CDR3 is 12 residues long. Germline values: CDR1 MDHEN, CDR2 SYDVKM.

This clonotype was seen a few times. CDR3 sequence: CASSLSSGELFF. Here the CDR3 DNA reads TGTGCCAGCAGCCTTTCTTCCGGGGAGCTGTTTTTT. V is TRBV7-6 and J is TRBJ2-2; D uncertain. V lost 5 bases, J lost 6 bases, and 7 bases lay in between. Germline assignment: CDR1 SGHVS and CDR2 FNYEAQ. CDR3 size: 12 residues.

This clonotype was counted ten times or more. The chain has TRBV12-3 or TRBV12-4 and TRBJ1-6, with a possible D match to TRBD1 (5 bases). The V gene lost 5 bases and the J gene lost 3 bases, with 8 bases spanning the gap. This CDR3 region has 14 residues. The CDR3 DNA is TGTGCCAGCAGTCGAGGGGTCTATAATTCACCCCTCCACTTT. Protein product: CASSRGVYNSPLHF.

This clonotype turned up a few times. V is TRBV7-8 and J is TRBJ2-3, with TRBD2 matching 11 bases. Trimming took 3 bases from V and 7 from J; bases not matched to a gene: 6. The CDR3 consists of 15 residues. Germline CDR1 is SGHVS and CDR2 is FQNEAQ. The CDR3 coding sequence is TGTGCCAGCAGCTTGGTAGCGGGAGGGCGATATACGCAGTATTTT. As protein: CASSLVAGGRYTQYF.

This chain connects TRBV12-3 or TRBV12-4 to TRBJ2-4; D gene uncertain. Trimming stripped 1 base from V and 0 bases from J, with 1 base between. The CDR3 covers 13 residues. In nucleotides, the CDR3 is TGTGCCAGCAGTTTAGTAGCCAAAAACATTCAGTACTTC. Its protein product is CASSLVAKNIQYF.

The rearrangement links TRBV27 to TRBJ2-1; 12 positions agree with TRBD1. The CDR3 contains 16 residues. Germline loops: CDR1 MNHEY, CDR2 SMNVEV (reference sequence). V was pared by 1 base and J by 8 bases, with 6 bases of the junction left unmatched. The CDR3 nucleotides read TGTGCCAGCAGTTTATTGGGACAGGGGGCGCGGGATGAGCAGTTCTTC. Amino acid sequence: CASSLLGQGARDEQFF.

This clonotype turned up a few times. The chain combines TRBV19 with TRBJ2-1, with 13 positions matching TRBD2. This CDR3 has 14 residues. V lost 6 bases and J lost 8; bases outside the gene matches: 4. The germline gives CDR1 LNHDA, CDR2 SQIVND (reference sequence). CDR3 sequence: CASRGLAGVYEQFF. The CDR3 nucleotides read TGTGCCAGTAGAGGACTAGCGGGAGTCTATGAGCAGTTCTTC. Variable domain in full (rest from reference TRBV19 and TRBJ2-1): DGGITQSPKYLFRKEGQNVTLSCEQNLNHDAMYWYRQDPGQGLRLIYYSQIVNDFQKGDIAEGYSVSREKKESFPLTVTSAQKNPTAFYLCASRGLAGVYEQFFGPGTRLTVL.

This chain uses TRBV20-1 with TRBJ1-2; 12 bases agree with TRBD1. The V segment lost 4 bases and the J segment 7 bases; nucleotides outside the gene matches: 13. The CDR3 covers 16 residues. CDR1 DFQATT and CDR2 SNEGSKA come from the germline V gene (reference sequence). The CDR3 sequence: CSANPPWGQGALGYTF. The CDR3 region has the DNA TGCAGTGCTAATCCCCCTTGGGGACAGGGGGCTCTTGGCTACACCTTC.

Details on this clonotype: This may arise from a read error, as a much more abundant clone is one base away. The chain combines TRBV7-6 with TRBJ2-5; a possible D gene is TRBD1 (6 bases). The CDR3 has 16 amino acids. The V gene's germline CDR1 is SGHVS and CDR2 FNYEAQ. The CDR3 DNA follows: TGTGCCAGCAACTTAGTTGTGGGGGCGGTAGGAGAGACCCAGTACTTC. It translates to CASNLVVGAVGETQYF.

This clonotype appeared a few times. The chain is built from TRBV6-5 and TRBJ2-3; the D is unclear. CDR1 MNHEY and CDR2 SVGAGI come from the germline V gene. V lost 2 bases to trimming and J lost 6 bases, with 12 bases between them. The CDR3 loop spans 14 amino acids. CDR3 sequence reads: CASSYLRTADTQYF. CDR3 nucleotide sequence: TGTGCCAGCAGTTACCTGAGGACCGCTGATACGCAGTATTTT.

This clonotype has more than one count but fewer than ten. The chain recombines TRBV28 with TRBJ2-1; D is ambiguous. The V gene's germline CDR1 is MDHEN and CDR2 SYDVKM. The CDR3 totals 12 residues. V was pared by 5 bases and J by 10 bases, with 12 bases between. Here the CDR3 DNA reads TGTGCCAGCAGTGCTAAACTGGGCGAGCAGTTCTTC. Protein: CASSAKLGEQFF.

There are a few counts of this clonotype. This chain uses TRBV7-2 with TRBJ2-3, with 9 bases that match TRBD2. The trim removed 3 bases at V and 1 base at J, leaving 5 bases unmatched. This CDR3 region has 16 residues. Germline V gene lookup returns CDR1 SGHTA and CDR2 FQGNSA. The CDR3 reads CASSLVPSGGTDTQYF. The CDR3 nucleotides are TGTGCCAGCAGCTTGGTTCCTAGCGGGGGCACAGATACGCAGTATTTT. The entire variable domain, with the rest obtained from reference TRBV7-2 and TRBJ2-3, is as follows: GAGVSQSPSNKVTEKGKDVELRCDPISGHTALYWYRQSLGQGLEFLIYFQGNSAPDKSGLPSDRFSAERTGGSVSTLTIQRTQQEDSAVYLCASSLVPSGGTDTQYFGPGTRLTVL.